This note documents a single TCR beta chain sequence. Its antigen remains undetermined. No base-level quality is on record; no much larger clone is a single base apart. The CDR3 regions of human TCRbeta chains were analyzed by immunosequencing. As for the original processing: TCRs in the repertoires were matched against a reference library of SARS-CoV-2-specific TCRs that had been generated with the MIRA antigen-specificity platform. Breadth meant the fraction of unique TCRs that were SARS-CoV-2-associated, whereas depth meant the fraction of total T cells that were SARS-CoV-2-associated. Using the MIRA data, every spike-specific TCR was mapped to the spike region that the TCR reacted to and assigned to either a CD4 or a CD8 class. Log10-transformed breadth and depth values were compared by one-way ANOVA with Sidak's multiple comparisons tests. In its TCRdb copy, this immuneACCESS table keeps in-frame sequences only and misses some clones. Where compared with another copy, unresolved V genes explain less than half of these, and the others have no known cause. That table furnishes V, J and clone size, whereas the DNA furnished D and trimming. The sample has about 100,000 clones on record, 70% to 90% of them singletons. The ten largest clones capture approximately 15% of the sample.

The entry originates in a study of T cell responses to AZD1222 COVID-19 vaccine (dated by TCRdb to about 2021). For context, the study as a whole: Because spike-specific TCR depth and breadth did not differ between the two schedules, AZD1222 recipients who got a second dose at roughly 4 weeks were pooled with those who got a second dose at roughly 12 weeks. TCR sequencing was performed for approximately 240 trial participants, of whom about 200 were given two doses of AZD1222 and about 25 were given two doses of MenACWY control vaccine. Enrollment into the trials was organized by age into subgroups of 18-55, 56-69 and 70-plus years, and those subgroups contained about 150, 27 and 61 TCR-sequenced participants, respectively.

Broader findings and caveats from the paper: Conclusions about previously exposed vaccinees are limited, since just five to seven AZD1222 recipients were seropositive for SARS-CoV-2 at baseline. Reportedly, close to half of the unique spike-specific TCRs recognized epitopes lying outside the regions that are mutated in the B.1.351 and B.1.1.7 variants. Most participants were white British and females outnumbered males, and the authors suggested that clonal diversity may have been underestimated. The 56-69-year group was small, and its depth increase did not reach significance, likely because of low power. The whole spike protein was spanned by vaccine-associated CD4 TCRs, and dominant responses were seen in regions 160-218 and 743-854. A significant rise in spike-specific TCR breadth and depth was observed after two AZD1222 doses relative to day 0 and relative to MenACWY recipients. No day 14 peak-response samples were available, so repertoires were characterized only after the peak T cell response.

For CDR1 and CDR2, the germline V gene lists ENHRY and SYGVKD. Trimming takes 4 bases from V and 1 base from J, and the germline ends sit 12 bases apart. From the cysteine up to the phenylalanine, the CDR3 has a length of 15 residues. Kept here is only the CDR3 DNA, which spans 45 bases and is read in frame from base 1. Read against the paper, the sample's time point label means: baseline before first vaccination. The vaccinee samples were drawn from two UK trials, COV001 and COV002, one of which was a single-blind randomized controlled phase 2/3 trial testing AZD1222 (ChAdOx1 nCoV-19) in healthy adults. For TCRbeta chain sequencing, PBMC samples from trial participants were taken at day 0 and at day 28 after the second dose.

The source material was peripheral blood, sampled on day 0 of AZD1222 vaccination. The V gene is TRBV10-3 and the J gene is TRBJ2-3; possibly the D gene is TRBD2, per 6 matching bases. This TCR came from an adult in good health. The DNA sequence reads TGTGCCATCAGTGCGGGGGTCACGGGCACAGATACGCAGTATTTT. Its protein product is CAISAGVTGTDTQYF.